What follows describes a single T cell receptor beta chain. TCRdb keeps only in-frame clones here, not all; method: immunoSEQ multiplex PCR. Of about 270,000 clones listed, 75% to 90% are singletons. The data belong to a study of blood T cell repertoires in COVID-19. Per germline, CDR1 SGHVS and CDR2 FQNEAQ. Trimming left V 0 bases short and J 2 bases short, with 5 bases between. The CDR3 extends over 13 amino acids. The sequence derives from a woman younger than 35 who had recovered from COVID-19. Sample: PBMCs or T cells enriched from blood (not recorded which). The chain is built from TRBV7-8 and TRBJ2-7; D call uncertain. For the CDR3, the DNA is TGTGCCAGCAGCTTAGCTGTAGCCTACGAGCAGTACTTC. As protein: CASSLAVAYEQYF.